The 30 T cell receptor beta chains in this list originate from one sample, sequenced in a study of T cell responses to AZD1222 COVID-19 vaccine. The data were produced by immunoSEQ multiplex PCR, yet TCRdb's version contains in-frame clones alone and is incomplete. The sample records 130,000 to 150,000 clones, 70% to 90% being singletons. Here the sequenced sample was peripheral blood, taken 28 days after the second dose of the MenACWY control vaccine. The receptors originated from an adult who received the MenACWY meningococcal vaccine as a control.

This clone was counted only a few times. The V call is TRBV6-2 or TRBV6-3, the J call TRBJ1-5; 9 bases are a match to TRBD1. The CDR3 consists of 15 residues. J gave up 5 bases and V 6 bases, and 8 bases lay outside the gene matches. Germline CDR1 is MNHEY and CDR2 is SVGEGT. The CDR3 spells CASSRPGQGYQPQHF. In DNA, the CDR3 is TGTGCCAGCAGCCGACCAGGACAGGGGTATCAGCCCCAGCATTTT.

The rearrangement uses TRBV18 and TRBJ1-1; 7 bases are a match to TRBD1. The CDR3 contains 13 residues. Germline V lookup: CDR1 KGHSH, CDR2 LQKENI. V shed 5 bases, J shed 3 bases, and the junction held 3 bases outside the gene matches. CDR3 protein: CASSTGADTEAFF. The CDR3 bases are TGTGCCAGCTCAACAGGGGCGGACACTGAAGCTTTCTTT.

This clone was detected only a few times. Other nucleotide sequences in the sample specify the same CDR3. This chain links TRBV7-9 with TRBJ1-2, with D perhaps TRBD1 (6 bases). Per the germline V gene, CDR1 is SEHNR and CDR2 is FQNEAQ (reference sequence). Trimming stripped 2 bases from V and 4 bases from J, with 8 bases between. The CDR3 is made up of 13 amino acids. CDR3 in amino acids: CASSLKQGYGYTF. The DNA for the CDR3 is TGTGCCAGCAGCTTAAAACAGGGCTATGGCTACACCTTC.

This chain connects TRBV18 to TRBJ2-6; D gene ambiguous. V was cut by 5 bases and J by 0 bases, with 14 bases left in between. Germline loops: CDR1 KGHSH, CDR2 LQKENI. The CDR3 is made up of 17 amino acids. The CDR3 nucleotides are TGTGCCAGCTCAACGTACACTACCCTCTCTGGGGCCAACGTCCTGACTTTC. It specifies CASSTYTTLSGANVLTF.

The rearrangement uses TRBV19 and TRBJ2-7, with 7 bases lining up with TRBD1. Germline CDR1 LNHDA, CDR2 SQIVND (reference sequence). The CDR3 has 14 residues. V was clipped by 8 bases and J by 3 bases; unmatched bases: 10. The CDR3 sequence is CASLGTELYYEQYF. CDR3 bases: TGTGCCAGTTTGGGGACAGAACTTTACTACGAGCAGTACTTC.

The chain joins TRBV21-1 to TRBJ2-5; the table's D call of TRBD1 was not tested on the DNA. TRBV21-1 is shown as a pseudogene. This CDR3 is built from 16 residues. CDR3 loop: CASREAGTGGTETQYF. DNA of the CDR3: TGTGCCAGCAGAGAGGCCGGCACAGGGGGGACGGAGACCCAGTACTTC.

The chain joins TRBV18 to TRBJ2-5; TRBD2 might be the D (6 bases). The V end lost 6 bases, the J end lost 1 base, and 9 bases lay between the germline ends. CDR3 length: 13 residues. The germline CDR1 and CDR2 sequences are KGHSH and LQKENI. DNA for the CDR3: TGTGCCAGCTCTCTGGGGGGCCAAGAGACCCAGTACTTC. Translated: CASSLGGQETQYF.

The chain employs TRBV2 and TRBJ1-1; the D gene is possibly TRBD1 (6 bases). V lost 7 bases to trimming and J lost 5 bases, with 14 bases between them. The CDR3 is 13 amino acids. Germline loops: CDR1 SNHLY, CDR2 FYNNEI. The CDR3 reads CASNLRQETEAFF. Here the CDR3 DNA reads TGTGCCAGCAACCTCAGACAGGAGACTGAAGCTTTCTTT.

The rearrangement joins TRBV30 to TRBJ2-2, with 9 bases matching TRBD1. This CDR3 is 15 amino acids long. Germline values: CDR1 GTSNPN, CDR2 SVGIG (reference sequence). V trimming: 3 bases; J trimming: 6 bases; junction bases outside the gene matches: 8. In DNA, the CDR3 is TGTGCCTGGAGGGGGACAGGGAAAGTTCCCGGGGAGCTGTTTTTT. Its protein is CAWRGTGKVPGELFF.

V usage is TRBV2 and J usage is TRBJ1-5; D possibly corresponds to TRBD1 (5 bases). The length of the CDR3 is 15 residues. Deletions cut 6 bases from V and 5 bases from J, with 17 bases between. Germline assignment: CDR1 SNHLY and CDR2 FYNNEI. The CDR3 here is CASRGKFREDQPQHF. In DNA, the CDR3 is TGTGCCAGCAGAGGGAAGTTCAGGGAGGATCAGCCCCAGCATTTT.

The chain carries TRBV27 and TRBJ2-7, with D hard to call. The CDR3 totals 16 residues. Germline V gene lookup returns CDR1 MNHEY and CDR2 SMNVEV (reference sequence). V was shortened by 5 bases and J by 2 bases, with 19 bases between the two germline ends. CDR3 amino acids: CASSPISPAGAYEQYF. CDR3 DNA sequence: TGTGCCAGCAGTCCCATATCCCCGGCTGGGGCCTACGAGCAGTACTTC.

The V gene is TRBV2, the J gene TRBJ1-3, with D hard to call. V gave up 1 base and J gave up 0 bases, with 4 bases separating them. CDR3 size: 14 residues. Germline V gene lookup returns CDR1 SNHLY and CDR2 FYNNEI. In DNA, the CDR3 is TGTGCCAGCAGTGAAGACAGCTCTGGAAACACCATATATTTT. Amino acid sequence: CASSEDSSGNTIYF.

V gene TRBV4-3 combines with J gene TRBJ1-3, with D unresolved. With 0 bases removed from V and 1 base from J, the gap between germline ends came to 7 bases. Germline V CDR1 and CDR2: LGHNA, YSLEER. There are 15 residues in the CDR3. The CDR3 sequence: CASSQEVGSGNTIYF. CDR3 nucleotides: TGCGCCAGCAGCCAAGAAGTTGGTTCTGGAAACACCATATATTTT.

The rearrangement links TRBV30 to TRBJ1-3; perhaps TRBD1 as D (5 bases). Trimming cost V 2 bases and J 5 bases, with 19 bases left between them. CDR1 and CDR2 (germline): GTSNPN, SVGIG (reference sequence). CDR3 length equals 16 residues. CDR3 residues: CAWSLSGMGRRNTIYF. The CDR3, as DNA: TGTGCCTGGAGTCTTTCGGGGATGGGGCGGCGAAACACCATATATTTT.

The V call is TRBV3-1 (or the pseudogene TRBV3-2), the J call TRBJ2-3, with 10 positions matching TRBD2. Germline trimming cut 0 bases from V and 0 bases from J; bases unmatched to any gene: 12. This CDR3 has 20 residues. Looked up from germline, CDR1 is LGHDT and CDR2 is YNNKEL (reference sequence). CDR3 region: CASSQDPPAGGRVSTDTQYF. DNA for the CDR3: TGTGCCAGCAGCCAAGATCCCCCAGCGGGGGGGCGAGTAAGCACAGATACGCAGTATTTT.

The CDR3 sequence: CASSAGTENQPQHF. The CDR3 DNA is TGTGCCAGCAGCGCCGGGACGGAGAATCAGCCCCAGCATTTT. The V gene is TRBV7-2, the J gene TRBJ1-5; the D gene is possibly TRBD1 (5 bases). V lost 5 bases and J lost 4, with 12 bases in between. The CDR3 sequence is 14 residues long. Germline V gene data show CDR1 as SGHTA and CDR2 as FQGNSA.

This chain joins TRBV6-2 or TRBV6-3 and TRBJ1-5; 7 nucleotides match TRBD1. The CDR3 consists of 17 residues. Trimming cost V 2 bases and J 0 bases; bases outside gene matches: 7. Looked up from germline, CDR1 is MNHEY and CDR2 is SVGEGT. CDR3 region: CASSYRTGVYSNQPQHF. In DNA, the CDR3 is TGTGCCAGCAGTTACCGGACAGGAGTGTATAGCAATCAGCCCCAGCATTTT.

The rearrangement joins TRBV6-5 to TRBJ1-5; 8 bases line up with TRBD1. The germline CDR1 and CDR2 sequences are MNHEY and SVGAGI. This CDR3 is 16 amino acids long. V shed 3 bases, J shed 5 bases, and the junction held 9 bases outside the gene matches. The CDR3 bases are TGTGCCAGCAGTTATGGTTCAGGGGGCGCGGATCAGCCCCAGCATTTT. It encodes CASSYGSGGADQPQHF.

This clone was counted only a few times. The rearrangement uses TRBV11-2 and TRBJ2-2, with 7 bases fitting TRBD1. V lost 5 bases and J lost 5; bases outside the gene matches: 8. The CDR3 length is 15 residues. Germline CDR1 reads SGHAT; CDR2 reads FQNNGV. The CDR3 DNA sequence: TGTGCCAGCAGCCCAATGACAGGGTCGACCGGGGAGCTGTTTTTT. This codes for CASSPMTGSTGELFF. The whole variable domain, remainder taken from reference TRBV11-2 and TRBJ2-2, is EAGVAQSPRYKIIEKRQSVAFWCNPISGHATLYWYQQILGQGPKLLIQFQNNGVVDDSQLPKDRFSAERLKGVDSTLKIQPAKLEDSAVYLCASSPMTGSTGELFFGEGSRLTVL.

This chain uses TRBV28 with TRBJ1-1; D is unresolved. CDR1 and CDR2 (germline): MDHEN, SYDVKM. The V gene lost 7 bases and the J gene lost 0 bases, with 12 bases spanning the gap. There are 14 residues in the CDR3. The CDR3: CASTRGGMNTEAFF. CDR3 bases: TGTGCCAGCACCCGGGGAGGAATGAACACTGAAGCTTTCTTT.

The chain uses TRBV18 and TRBJ1-1; 7 positions agree with TRBD1. CDR1 KGHSH and CDR2 LQKENI come from the germline V gene. The CDR3 sequence is 16 residues long. V shed 4 bases, J shed 5 bases, and the junction held 13 bases outside the gene matches. DNA for the CDR3: TGTGCCAGCTCACTCCTAACCCAGGGGGTAGGAACTGAAGCTTTCTTT. This codes for CASSLLTQGVGTEAFF. The full variable domain, with the rest looked up from reference TRBV18 and TRBJ1-1, is NAGVMQNPRHLVRRRGQEARLRCSPMKGHSHVYWYRQLPEEGLKFMVYLQKENIIDESGMPKERFSAEFPKEGPSILRIQQVVRGDSAAYFCASSLLTQGVGTEAFFGQGTRLTVV.

The CDR3 region has the DNA TGCGCCAGCAGCCAAGATCGCCAGGGGAGCTATGGCTACACCTTC. Translated: CASSQDRQGSYGYTF. The J gene is TRBJ1-2, the V gene TRBV4-3; TRBD1 is a possible D gene (6 bases). Germline assignment: CDR1 LGHNA and CDR2 YSLEER. V was shortened by 0 bases and J by 4 bases, with 12 bases between the two germline ends. This CDR3 has 15 amino acids.

A few counts support this clone. This chain links TRBV7-2 with TRBJ2-7, with 9 positions matching TRBD1. CDR1 is SGHTA, CDR2 FQGNSA, per germline. The CDR3 runs to 14 residues. After removal of 6 bases from V and 2 bases from J, the junction contained 5 bases not matched to a gene. CDR3 amino acids: CASRRDREAYEQYF. In DNA form, the CDR3 reads TGTGCCAGCAGAAGGGACAGGGAGGCCTACGAGCAGTACTTC.

This clone occurred a few times. J is TRBJ1-6 and V is TRBV4-2; no definite D call. V lost 1 base and J 8 bases, leaving 9 bases between the germline ends. CDR3 length: 14 amino acids. Germline V gene data show CDR1 as LGHNA and CDR2 as YNFKEQ. CDR3 loop: CASSQVNSDSPLHF. In DNA, the CDR3 is TGTGCCAGCAGCCAAGTTAACTCGGATTCACCCCTCCACTTT.

J is TRBJ1-2 and V is TRBV11-3; no definite D call. The CDR3 is 14 residues long. The V and J ends lost 3 bases and 3 bases respectively, with 11 bases between them. Looked up from germline, CDR1 is SGHNT and CDR2 is YENEEA. CDR3 region: CASSLNRGDYGYTF. The CDR3 bases are TGTGCCAGCAGCTTGAATCGGGGAGACTATGGCTACACCTTC.

This chain uses TRBV12-5 with TRBJ1-1; D call uncertain. Germline V gives CDR1 LGHNT, CDR2 FRNRAP. The CDR3 has 14 amino acids. The V and J ends lost 7 bases and 4 bases respectively, with 16 bases between them. The CDR3 region has the DNA TGTGCTAGTGCCCCCGGCCTCTTAGGCACTGAAGCTTTCTTT. The encoded protein is CASAPGLLGTEAFF.

This chain uses TRBV7-9 with TRBJ1-5; weak D call: TRBD1 (5 bases). V dropped 5 bases and J dropped 1 base, with 21 bases sitting between them. Germline-derived CDR1 and CDR2 are SEHNR and FQNEAQ (reference sequence). This CDR3 comprises 18 residues. The chain's CDR3 is CASSLGGASWGSNQPQHF. CDR3 in DNA: TGTGCCAGCAGCCTAGGAGGGGCTTCCTGGGGGAGCAATCAGCCCCAGCATTTT.

CDR3 sequence (DNA): TGTGCCAGTAGTATGAGTATTGGGAACACTGAAGCTTTCTTT. It specifies CASSMSIGNTEAFF. The chain combines TRBV19 with TRBJ1-1; no firm D call. Germline V CDR1 and CDR2: LNHDA, SQIVND (reference sequence). The length of the CDR3 is 14 residues. With 3 bases removed from V and 1 base from J, the gap between germline ends came to 9 bases. The full variable domain, rest sourced from reference TRBV19 and TRBJ1-1, is DGGITQSPKYLFRKEGQNVTLSCEQNLNHDAMYWYRQDPGQGLRLIYYSQIVNDFQKGDIAEGYSVSREKKESFPLTVTSAQKNPTAFYLCASSMSIGNTEAFFGQGTRLTVV.

This clone was seen a single time. The J gene is TRBJ1-2, the V gene TRBV6-5, with D possibly TRBD1 on 5 matching bases. V lost 6 bases, J lost 4 bases, and 18 bases lay in between. CDR3 size: 15 residues. Germline V lookup: CDR1 MNHEY, CDR2 SVGAGI. CDR3 in amino acids: CASSHGTFGVYGYTF. For the CDR3, the DNA is TGTGCCAGCAGCCACGGGACGTTCGGGGTCTATGGCTACACCTTC.

The V gene is TRBV7-2, the J gene TRBJ1-2; D is perhaps TRBD1 (6 bases). The CDR3 totals 12 residues. Germline values: CDR1 SGHTA, CDR2 FQGNSA. V lost 5 bases, J lost 4 bases, and 8 bases lay in between. The CDR3 loop is CASSAGVYGYTF. In DNA, the CDR3 is TGTGCCAGCAGCGCAGGGGTCTATGGCTACACCTTC. The full variable domain, its missing parts supplied by reference TRBV7-2 and TRBJ1-2, is GAGVSQSPSNKVTEKGKDVELRCDPISGHTALYWYRQSLGQGLEFLIYFQGNSAPDKSGLPSDRFSAERTGGSVSTLTIQRTQQEDSAVYLCASSAGVYGYTFGSGTRLTVV.